The 10 T cell receptor beta chains presented below share a single source sample, sequenced in a study of breast tumors, draining lymph nodes, adjacent tissues listed by TCRdb under 2016. Libraries were prepared through multiplex PCR. The sequencer listed for this sample is Illumina HiSeq 2000. Starting from the raw public reads, TCRdb applied fastp trimming at Q25, assembled clones with MiXCR and retained in-frame beta chains. Each CDR3 protein appears once, grouped with its most common genes and DNA. The sample table records over 100,000 distinct CDR3 sequences; approximately 20% of these occur just once. About 2.4% of the sample goes to the ten largest clones. The lymph node samples were taken from the axillary draining lymph nodes of breast cancer patients. The sequencing sample was made of axillary lymph node tissue. The receptors come from a female donor with breast cancer. Some clones in this sample may be carry-over from other donors' samples.

This clonotype was counted only a few times. The chain combines TRBV29-1 with TRBJ2-3; no clear D. Germline CDR1 is SQVTM and CDR2 is ANQGSEA. The germline V and J ends were trimmed by 2 bases and 5 bases, with 2 bases remaining between them. The CDR3 covers 10 residues. For the CDR3, the DNA is TGCAGCGTTGAAAGAGATACGCAGTATTTT. It is translated as CSVERDTQYF.

Many counts were recorded for this clonotype. The chain employs TRBV5-1 and TRBJ2-5; D is ambiguous. The V end was cut by 1 base, the J end by 1 base, with 11 bases between. Germline CDR1 SGHRS, CDR2 YFSETQ. The CDR3 length is 15 residues. The DNA of the CDR3 is TGCGCCAGCAGCTTGCCAAGGGAACCCCAAGAGACCCAGTACTTC. Amino acids: CASSLPREPQETQYF.

This clonotype was seen at least ten times. The chain joins TRBV9 to TRBJ2-1; D may be TRBD2 (6 bases). The germline CDR1 and CDR2 sequences are SGDLS and YYNGEE. V was trimmed by 3 bases and J by 4 bases, leaving 17 bases between them. This CDR3 comprises 16 residues. This CDR3 reads CASSGERAGIYNEQFF. CDR3 in DNA: TGTGCCAGCAGCGGAGAAAGAGCGGGTATTTACAATGAGCAGTTCTTC.

As to this clonotype: A read error may produce the germline difference seen at one junction end. The chain carries TRBV18 and TRBJ2-5; D call uncertain. Germline V gives CDR1 KGHSH, CDR2 LQKENI. The CDR3 runs 11 residues. This chain's CDR3 is CASSPEETRYF. The CDR3 DNA reads TGTGCCAGCTCACCAGAAGAGACCCGGTACTTC.

V and J are TRBV5-6 and TRBJ2-4, with 11 bases matching TRBD2. The CDR3 covers 17 residues. Unmatched junction bases numbered 8, after V lost 3 bases and J lost 3 bases. Looked up from germline, CDR1 is SGHDT and CDR2 is YYEEEE. The chain's CDR3 is CASSSLAGGGGKNIQYF. The CDR3 nucleotides read TGTGCCAGCAGCTCCCTAGCGGGAGGTGGGGGCAAAAACATTCAGTACTTC.

The sample holds many counts of this clonotype. The rearrangement links TRBV13 to TRBJ2-3; no clear D. In germline, CDR1 is PRHDT, CDR2 FYEKMQ (reference sequence). Trimming pared 0 bases from V and 5 bases from J, leaving 6 bases between. The CDR3 consists of 13 residues. CDR3 nucleotides: TGTGCCAGCAGCTTAGGGAGGAGAGATACGCAGTATTTT. It specifies CASSLGRRDTQYF. Drawing the rest from reference TRBV13 and TRBJ2-3, the complete variable domain is AAGVIQSPRHLIKEKRETATLKCYPIPRHDTVYWYQQGPGQDPQFLISFYEKMQSDKGSIPDRFSAQQFSDYHSELNMSSLELGDSALYFCASSLGRRDTQYFGPGTRLTVL.

This clonotype has a single count. The chain carries TRBV28 and TRBJ1-2; D not resolved. In germline, CDR1 is MDHEN, CDR2 SYDVKM. The germline V and J ends were trimmed by 2 bases and 7 bases, with 5 bases remaining between them. CDR3 length: 11 residues. This CDR3 is CASSLTCGYTF. The DNA of the CDR3 is TGTGCCAGCAGTTTAACTTGTGGCTACACCTTC.

A note on this clonotype: A much larger clone differs by one base, so this may be a read error. V is TRBV6-5 and J is TRBJ2-7; 8 nucleotides match TRBD2. CDR3 size: 13 residues. Trimming at V came to 11 bases and at J to 3 bases, leaving 9 bases not matched to a gene. Germline CDR1 reads MNHEY; CDR2 reads SVGAGI. The DNA of the CDR3 is TGTGCCGCCGGACTAGCTGCTAACTACGAGCAGTACTTC. Its translation is CAAGLAANYEQYF.

A remark on this clonotype: Being one base from a much bigger clone, this may be a read error. V is TRBV9 and J is TRBJ1-5, with D possibly TRBD1 on 5 matching bases. Germline CDR1 reads SGDLS; CDR2 reads YYNGEE. The CDR3 covers 18 residues. The CDR3 loop reads CASSLALSRQFSDQPQHF. The CDR3 DNA is TGTGCCAGCAGCTTGGCCCTCTCCCGACAGTTTAGCGATCAGCCCCAGCATTTT.

In this sample, this clonotype turned up many times. V and J are TRBV4-3 and TRBJ2-2; unclear D gene. Trimming pared 1 base from V and 4 bases from J, leaving 7 bases between. The CDR3 consists of 14 residues. Germline V gene sequence: CDR1 LGHNA, CDR2 YSLEER. CDR3 protein: CASSQGYLTGELFF. In DNA, the CDR3 is TGCGCCAGCAGCCAAGGGTACCTCACCGGGGAGCTGTTTTTT.